This T cell receptor (beta chain) comes out of a study of blood T cell repertoires in COVID-19. Looking at the study overall: T cells, B-cell-depleted T cells, or PBMCs provided the cDNA or gDNA that served as material.

CDR1 is KGHSH and CDR2 is LQKENI in the germline V gene. This CDR3 has 17 amino acids. Losses at the gene ends were 2 bases for V and 0 bases for J; bases not matched to a gene: 3. TCRdb keeps only in-frame clones here, not all; method: immunoSEQ multiplex PCR. The table records more than 450,000 clones, roughly 87% of them present only once. Study members were between roughly 18 and 89 years old and lived in 24 US regions. Categorization into cohorts depended on clinical history that participants reported. Donors in Cohort 3 counted as recovered after two negative PCRs, clearance, or symptom resolution.

This TCR derives from a woman aged 18-29 years who had recovered from COVID-19. The material sequenced was PBMCs or T cells enriched from blood (not recorded which). V is TRBV18 and J is TRBJ2-6, with TRBD1 matching over 8 bases. For the CDR3, the DNA is TGTGCCAGCTCACCAACAGGGGGTAACTCTGGGGCCAACGTCCTGACTTTC. Translated: CASSPTGGNSGANVLTF.